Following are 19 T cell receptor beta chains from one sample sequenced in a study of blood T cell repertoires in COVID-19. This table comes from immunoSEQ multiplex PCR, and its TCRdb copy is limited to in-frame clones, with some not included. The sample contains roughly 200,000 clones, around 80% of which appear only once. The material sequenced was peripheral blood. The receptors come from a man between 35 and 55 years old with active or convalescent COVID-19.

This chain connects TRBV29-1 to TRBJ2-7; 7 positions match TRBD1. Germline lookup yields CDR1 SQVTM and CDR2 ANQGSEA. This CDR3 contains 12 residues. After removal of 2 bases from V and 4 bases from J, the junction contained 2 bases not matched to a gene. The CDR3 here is CSVEKGAYEQYF. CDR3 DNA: TGCAGCGTTGAAAAGGGGGCATACGAGCAGTACTTC.

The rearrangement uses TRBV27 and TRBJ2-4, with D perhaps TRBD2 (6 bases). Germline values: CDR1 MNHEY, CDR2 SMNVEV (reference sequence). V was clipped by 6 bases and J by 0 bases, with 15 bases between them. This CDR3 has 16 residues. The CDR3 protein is CASRGLGTLAKNIQYF. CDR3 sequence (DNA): TGTGCCAGCAGGGGGCTTGGGACTCTAGCCAAAAACATTCAGTACTTC.

The CDR3 here is CATSDLQSYGYTF. In DNA, the CDR3 is TGTGCCACCAGTGATTTGCAATCCTATGGCTACACCTTC. The V gene is TRBV24-1, the J gene TRBJ1-2; D gene ambiguous. The ends were cut back, 0 bases at V and 4 bases at J, with 5 bases in the middle. The CDR3 covers 13 residues. Germline V gene lookup returns CDR1 KGHDR and CDR2 SFDVKD.

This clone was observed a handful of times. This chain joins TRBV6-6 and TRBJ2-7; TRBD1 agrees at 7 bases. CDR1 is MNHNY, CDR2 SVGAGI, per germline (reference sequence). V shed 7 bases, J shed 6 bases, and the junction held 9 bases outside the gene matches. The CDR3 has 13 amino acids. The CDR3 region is CASNLQGLGEQYF. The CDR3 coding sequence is TGTGCCAGCAACCTACAGGGGTTGGGCGAGCAGTACTTC.

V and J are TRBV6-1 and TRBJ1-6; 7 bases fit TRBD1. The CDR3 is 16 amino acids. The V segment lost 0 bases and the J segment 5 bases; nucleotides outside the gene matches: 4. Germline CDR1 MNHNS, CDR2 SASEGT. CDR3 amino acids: CASSEAFTGDNSPLHF. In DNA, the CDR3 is TGTGCCAGCAGTGAAGCATTCACAGGGGATAATTCACCCCTCCACTTT.

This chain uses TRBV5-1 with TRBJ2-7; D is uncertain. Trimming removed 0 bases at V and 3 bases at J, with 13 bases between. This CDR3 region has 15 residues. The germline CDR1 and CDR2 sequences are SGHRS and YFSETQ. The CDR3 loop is CASSLDDGFDYEQYF. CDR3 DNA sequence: TGCGCCAGCAGCTTGGATGACGGGTTTGACTACGAGCAGTACTTC.

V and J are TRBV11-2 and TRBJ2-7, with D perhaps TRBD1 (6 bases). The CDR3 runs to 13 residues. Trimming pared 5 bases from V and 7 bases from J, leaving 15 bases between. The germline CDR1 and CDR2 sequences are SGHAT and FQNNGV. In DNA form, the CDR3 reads TGTGCCAGCAGCATCAACAGGGCTTGGGAGCAGTACTTC. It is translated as CASSINRAWEQYF.

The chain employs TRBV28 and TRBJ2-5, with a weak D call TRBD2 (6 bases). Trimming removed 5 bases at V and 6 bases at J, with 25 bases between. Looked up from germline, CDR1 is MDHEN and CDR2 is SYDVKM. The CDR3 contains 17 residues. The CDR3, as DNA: TGTGCCAGCAGTCCCGCTTTCAGACTAGGGAGCAAGAAGACCCAGTACTTC. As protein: CASSPAFRLGSKKTQYF.

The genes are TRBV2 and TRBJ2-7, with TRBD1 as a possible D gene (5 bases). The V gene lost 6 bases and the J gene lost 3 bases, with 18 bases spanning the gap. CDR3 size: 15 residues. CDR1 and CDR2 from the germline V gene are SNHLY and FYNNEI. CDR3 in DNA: TGTGCCAGCAGAGGGGAAGGGAAAAAGATCTACGAGCAGTACTTC. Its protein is CASRGEGKKIYEQYF.

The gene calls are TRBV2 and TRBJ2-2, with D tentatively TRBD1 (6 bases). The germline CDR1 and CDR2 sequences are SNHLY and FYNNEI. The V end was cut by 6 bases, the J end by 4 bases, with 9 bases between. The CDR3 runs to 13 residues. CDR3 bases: TGTGCCAGCAGGGGACAAGTCACCGGGGAGCTGTTTTTT. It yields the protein CASRGQVTGELFF. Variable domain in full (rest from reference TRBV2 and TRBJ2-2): EPEVTQTPSHQVTQMGQEVILRCVPISNHLYFYWYRQILGQKVEFLVSFYNNEISEKSEIFDDQFSVERPDGSNFTLKIRSTKLEDSAMYFCASRGQVTGELFFGEGSRLTVL.

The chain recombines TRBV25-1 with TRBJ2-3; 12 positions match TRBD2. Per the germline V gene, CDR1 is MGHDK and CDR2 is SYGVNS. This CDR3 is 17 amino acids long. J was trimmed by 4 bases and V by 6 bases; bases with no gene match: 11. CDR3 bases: TGTGCCAGCAGCTCAGGCCGACTAGCGGGGGCCGCAGATACGCAGTATTTT. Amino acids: CASSSGRLAGAADTQYF.

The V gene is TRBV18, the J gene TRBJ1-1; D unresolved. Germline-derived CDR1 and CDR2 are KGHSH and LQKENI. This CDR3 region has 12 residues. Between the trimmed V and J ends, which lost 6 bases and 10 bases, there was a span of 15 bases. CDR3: CASSPDPGGAFF. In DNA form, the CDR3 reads TGTGCCAGCTCCCCAGACCCCGGCGGAGCTTTCTTT.

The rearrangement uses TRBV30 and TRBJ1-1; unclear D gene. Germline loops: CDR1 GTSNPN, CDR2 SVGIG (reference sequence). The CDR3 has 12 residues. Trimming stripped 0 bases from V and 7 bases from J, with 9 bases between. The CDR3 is CAWSVLGFEAFF. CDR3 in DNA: TGTGCCTGGAGTGTACTAGGGTTTGAAGCTTTCTTT.

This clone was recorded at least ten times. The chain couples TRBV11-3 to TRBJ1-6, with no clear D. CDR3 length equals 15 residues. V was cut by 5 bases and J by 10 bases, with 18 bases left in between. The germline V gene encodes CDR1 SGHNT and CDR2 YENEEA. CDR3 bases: TGTGCCAGCAGCACCCTGGTTATGGGAGTCTCACCCCTCCACTTT. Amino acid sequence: CASSTLVMGVSPLHF.

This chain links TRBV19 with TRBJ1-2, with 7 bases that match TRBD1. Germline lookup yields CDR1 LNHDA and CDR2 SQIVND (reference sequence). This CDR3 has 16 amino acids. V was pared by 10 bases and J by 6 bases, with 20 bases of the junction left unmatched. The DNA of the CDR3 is TGTGCCACTACCAGGGGTGCGGACAGGAAGCCGGATGGCTACACCTTC. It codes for CATTRGADRKPDGYTF.

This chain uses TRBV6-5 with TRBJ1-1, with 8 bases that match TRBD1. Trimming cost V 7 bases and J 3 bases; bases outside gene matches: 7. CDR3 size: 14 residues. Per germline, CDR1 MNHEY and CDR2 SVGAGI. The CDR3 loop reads CASNQDRAHTEAFF. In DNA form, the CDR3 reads TGTGCCAGCAACCAGGACAGGGCCCACACTGAAGCTTTCTTT.

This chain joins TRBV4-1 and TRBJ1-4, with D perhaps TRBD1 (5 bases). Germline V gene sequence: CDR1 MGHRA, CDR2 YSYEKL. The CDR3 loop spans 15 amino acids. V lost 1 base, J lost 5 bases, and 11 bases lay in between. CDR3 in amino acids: CASSQVQGSNEKLFF. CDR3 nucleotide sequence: TGCGCCAGCAGCCAAGTCCAGGGCTCAAATGAAAAACTGTTTTTT.

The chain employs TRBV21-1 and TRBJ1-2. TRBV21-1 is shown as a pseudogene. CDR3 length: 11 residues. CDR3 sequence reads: CASSNGRRYTF. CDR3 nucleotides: TGTGCCAGCAGCAATGGGAGGCGCTACACCTTC.

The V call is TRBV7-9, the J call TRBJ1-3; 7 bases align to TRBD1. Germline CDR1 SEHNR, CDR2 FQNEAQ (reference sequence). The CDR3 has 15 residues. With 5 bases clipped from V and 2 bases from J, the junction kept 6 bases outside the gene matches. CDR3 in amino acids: CASSETGQAGNTIYF. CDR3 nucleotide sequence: TGTGCCAGCAGCGAGACCGGACAGGCTGGAAACACCATATATTTT. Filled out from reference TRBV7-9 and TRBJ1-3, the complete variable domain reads DTGVSQNPRHKITKRGQNVTFRCDPISEHNRLYWYRQTLGQGPEFLTYFQNEAQLEKSRLLSDRFSAERPKGSFSTLEIQRTEQGDSAMYLCASSETGQAGNTIYFGEGSWLTVV.